Listed below are T cell receptor beta chains from one sample, sequenced in a study of CD8+ T cells in alopecia areata. Assay used: immunoSEQ multiplex PCR; TCRdb lists only in-frame clones, some missing. The sample records approximately 31,000 clones, over 65% being singletons. Material for sequencing was NKG2D-low CD8+ T cells sorted from blood. These receptors were obtained from a human donor with alopecia areata. The conserved cysteine and the conserved F or W are not part of the CDR3 here. A row's size may be missing; if present it is once, few, many or a size class.

j_gene: TRBJ1-5; abundance: .; v_gene: TRBV27; CDR3aa: ASSPTGTSPSNQPQH
j_gene: TRBJ2-1; abundance: few; v_gene: TRBV19; CDR3aa: ASSIDLGGSYNEQF
j_gene: TRBJ1-1; abundance: .; v_gene: TRBV30; CDR3aa: AWSVILVLQGYTEAF
j_gene: TRBJ1-6; abundance: .; v_gene: TRBV6-5; CDR3aa: ASRLVEGGRSPLH
j_gene: TRBJ1-5; abundance: few; v_gene: TRBV4-1; CDR3aa: ASSQVDYSGQPQH
j_gene: TRBJ2-1; abundance: .; v_gene: TRBV7-9; CDR3aa: ASSLDGTGQF
j_gene: TRBJ2-7; abundance: .; v_gene: TRBV7-9; CDR3aa: ASSLPSLYEQY
j_gene: TRBJ2-1; abundance: .; v_gene: TRBV27; CDR3aa: ASSSSGGSYNEQF
j_gene: TRBJ2-3; abundance: few; v_gene: TRBV28; CDR3aa: ASSLRGGRTDTQY
j_gene: TRBJ2-7; abundance: .; v_gene: TRBV25-1; CDR3aa: ASSLGGAEQY
j_gene: TRBJ2-3; abundance: .; v_gene: TRBV28; CDR3aa: ASSLGVGADTQY
j_gene: TRBJ2-1; abundance: .; v_gene: TRBV29-1; CDR3aa: SGLADYNEQF
j_gene: TRBJ1-2; abundance: .; v_gene: TRBV7-2; CDR3aa: ASRIGGLGYT
j_gene: TRBJ2-7; abundance: .; v_gene: TRBV5-1; CDR3aa: ASSHRGGSESHEQY
j_gene: TRBJ2-2; abundance: .; v_gene: TRBV5-1; CDR3aa: ASTLISGELF
j_gene: TRBJ2-7; abundance: .; v_gene: TRBV7-9; CDR3aa: ASSKTGTETYEQY
j_gene: TRBJ2-1; abundance: .; v_gene: TRBV4-2; CDR3aa: ASSLWDSLGGNEQF
j_gene: TRBJ2-1; abundance: .; v_gene: TRBV29-1; CDR3aa: SVTFVEGDFINEQF
j_gene: TRBJ1-1; abundance: .; v_gene: TRBV29-1; CDR3aa: SVAQGDLDTEAF
j_gene: TRBJ1-1; abundance: .; v_gene: TRBV28; CDR3aa: ASSLPRQGATEAF
j_gene: TRBJ1-2; abundance: .; v_gene: TRBV29-1; CDR3aa: SVQESFGYT
j_gene: TRBJ2-1; abundance: few; v_gene: TRBV7-9; CDR3aa: ASSLEQGWNNEQF
j_gene: TRBJ1-2; abundance: .; v_gene: TRBV30; CDR3aa: AWSVPGSNYGYT
j_gene: TRBJ2-7; abundance: .; v_gene: TRBV29-1; CDR3aa: SVRRGSYEQY
j_gene: TRBJ2-7; abundance: .; v_gene: TRBV29-1; CDR3aa: SVYRGFDEQY
j_gene: TRBJ1-2; abundance: .; v_gene: TRBV27; CDR3aa: ASSTQGAKLGYGYT
j_gene: TRBJ2-1; abundance: .; v_gene: TRBV2; CDR3aa: ATRGGRGDEQF